The entry that follows covers one T cell receptor beta chain sequence. Its antigen is still unknown. Antigen-specific CD4+ T cells were expanded (with viral peptide pools) by the ViraFEST assay ahead of sequencing. Scientists isolated CD4+ T cells after a roughly ten-day culture period ended. Vaccination of participants consisted of two doses of either the BNT162b2 or mRNA-1273 vaccine. This specimen comes from a study of vaccination effects on CD4 cells after COVID-19. Germline V gives CDR1 SNHLY, CDR2 FYNNEI. CDR3 length: 18 residues. With 4 bases clipped from V and 3 bases from J, the junction kept 14 bases outside the gene matches. Only in-frame clones appear in the TCRdb table, and some are missing; sequencing was by immunoSEQ multiplex PCR. The sample shows more than 65,000 clones, around 80% of them seen only once.

The chain joins TRBV2 to TRBJ2-3; 9 bases line up with TRBD1. This specimen consisted of CD4+ T cells from PBMCs cultured with HCoV-229E spike peptides, obtained after COVID-19 vaccination. This receptor was obtained from a human donor who received a COVID-19 vaccine. The CDR3 protein is CASSGGPNRGRGTDTQYF. CDR3 coding DNA: TGTGCCAGCAGTGGGGGACCAAACAGGGGGCGAGGTACAGATACGCAGTATTTT.